Below are 28 T cell receptor beta chains sequenced from a single sample in a study of T cells in Graves' hyperthyroidism and ophthalmopathy. Regions amplified from RNA transcripts were the TCR beta CDR3 regions. First-round RT-PCR targeting the TCR CDR3 was performed with the HTBI primer set. TCRdb re-called the multiplex PCR reads through MiXCR, storing one row per CDR3 protein. The repertoire includes a few hundred thousand distinct CDR3 sequences, about a sixth of them detected once, and around 7.8% sits in the top ten. Sequencing was performed on blood. These receptor sequences come from a woman aged 25 to 39 with Graves' hyperthyroidism.

There are many counts of this clonotype. V usage is TRBV12-3 or TRBV12-4 and J usage is TRBJ1-6; a weak D match, TRBD1 (5 bases). V lost 6 bases and J 5 bases, leaving 14 bases between the germline ends. This CDR3 has 15 amino acids. CDR3: CASRSRDSDNSPLHF. In nucleotides, the CDR3 is TGTGCCAGCAGAAGCCGGGACTCTGATAATTCACCCCTCCACTTT.

This clonotype was picked up a small number of times. At one end, the junction sequence differs from germline, possibly due to a read error. This chain uses TRBV29-1 with TRBJ1-1; D ambiguous. Germline CDR1 and CDR2: SQVTM and ANQGSEA. The CDR3 contains 10 residues. The CDR3 here is CSVVNTEASF. In DNA form, the CDR3 reads TGCAGCGTAGTGAACACTGAAGCTTCCTTT.

At least ten counts were recorded for this clonotype. The chain couples TRBV7-2 to TRBJ2-2, with D hard to call. V was pared by 5 bases and J by 6 bases, with 7 bases between. The CDR3 length is 12 residues. From germline, CDR1 is SGHTA and CDR2 FQGNSA. Written as DNA, the CDR3 is TGTGCCAGCAGCCCCGGAGCCGGGGAGCTGTTTTTT. This sequence encodes CASSPGAGELFF. The full variable domain, with the rest looked up from reference TRBV7-2 and TRBJ2-2, is GAGVSQSPSNKVTEKGKDVELRCDPISGHTALYWYRQSLGQGLEFLIYFQGNSAPDKSGLPSDRFSAERTGGSVSTLTIQRTQQEDSAVYLCASSPGAGELFFGEGSRLTVL.

The CDR3 nucleotides read TGTGCCAGCAGTTACCTGGGACAGGGAAGCGATGAGCAGTTCTTC. Amino acids: CASSYLGQGSDEQFF. The chain employs TRBV6-2 or TRBV6-3 and TRBJ2-1; 9 bases map to TRBD1. CDR1 is MNHEY, CDR2 SVGEGT, per germline. This CDR3 comprises 15 residues. V lost 2 bases to trimming and J lost 8 bases; unmatched junction nucleotides: 7.

In this sample, this clonotype turned up a few times. The V gene is TRBV20-1, the J gene TRBJ1-3, with D possibly matching TRBD1 (5 bases). Germline V gene data show CDR1 as DFQATT and CDR2 as SNEGSKA (reference sequence). This CDR3 has 16 residues. Trimming left V 3 bases short and J 0 bases short, with 15 bases between. This CDR3 is CSASGEGRTSGNTIYF. CDR3 DNA: TGCAGTGCTAGTGGTGAGGGACGGACCTCTGGAAACACCATATATTTT.

This clonotype has only a few counts. The germline gene is not matched at one end of the junction; a read error may be the cause. The CDR3 bases are TGTGCCAGCAGTAAACAGGTTTTTGGAAGCACCATATATTTT. It is translated as CASSKQVFGSTIYF. This sequence joins TRBV28 and TRBJ1-3, with D possibly matching TRBD1 (5 bases). Germline V gene lookup returns CDR1 MDHEN and CDR2 SYDVKM. CDR3 size: 14 residues. The full variable domain, completed using reference TRBV28 and TRBJ1-3, is DVKVTQSSRYLVKRTGEKVFLECVQDMDHENMFWYRQDPGLGLRLIYFSYDVKMKEKGDIPEGYSVSREKKERFSLILESASTNQTSMYLCASSKQVFGSTIYFGEGSWLTVV.

The chain carries TRBV28 and TRBJ1-1; the D is unclear. Trimming removed 7 bases at V and 8 bases at J, with 14 bases between. Germline values: CDR1 MDHEN, CDR2 SYDVKM. The CDR3 has 12 amino acids. The CDR3 DNA sequence: TGTGCCAGCACCATTCGGGAGACAGAAGCTTTCTTT. Amino acid sequence: CASTIRETEAFF.

Points on this clonotype: One junction end does not reproduce the germline sequence, and a read error may be involved. This chain connects TRBV7-2 to TRBJ2-1; 12 bases match TRBD2. Germline CDR1 and CDR2: SGHTA and FQGNSA. This CDR3 region has 16 residues. CDR3 in DNA: TGCGCCAGCAGCCAAGGCCCTAGCGGGAGGGGGGATGAGCAGTTCTTC. This encodes CASSQGPSGRGDEQFF. The full variable domain, with the rest looked up from reference TRBV7-2 and TRBJ2-1, is GAGVSQSPSNKVTEKGKDVELRCDPISGHTALYWYRQSLGQGLEFLIYFQGNSAPDKSGLPSDRFSAERTGGSVSTLTIQRTQQEDSAVYLCASSQGPSGRGDEQFFGPGTRLTVL.

CDR3 bases: TGTGCCAGCAGTGGGCCGGGACCGCTTGCCGAGCAGTACTTC. Protein sequence: CASSGPGPLAEQYF. The gene calls are TRBV25-1 and TRBJ2-7, with D perhaps being TRBD1 or TRBD2 (5 bases each). Germline CDR1 reads MGHDK; CDR2 reads SYGVNS. The CDR3 runs to 14 residues. V was pared by 4 bases and J by 6 bases, with 16 bases between.

In its sample, this clonotype was seen many times. This chain uses TRBV20-1 with TRBJ2-1, with D possibly being TRBD2 (6 bases). The CDR3 spans 15 residues. Germline V CDR1 and CDR2: DFQATT, SNEGSKA (reference sequence). Trimming cost V 0 bases and J 3 bases, with 12 bases left between them. The DNA of the CDR3 is TGCAGTGCTAGAGACCGGGAGCACCTCTACAATGAGCAGTTCTTC. Protein sequence: CSARDREHLYNEQFF.

The chain carries TRBV3-1 and TRBJ2-2; the D gene is possibly TRBD1 (6 bases). This CDR3 contains 15 residues. Trimming stripped 4 bases from V and 6 bases from J, with 15 bases between. From germline, CDR1 is LGHDT and CDR2 YNNKEL (reference sequence). The CDR3, as DNA: TGTGCCAGCAGCCCCTCAGGGGTCGGGGCCGGGGAGCTGTTTTTT. Its protein is CASSPSGVGAGELFF.

The rearrangement uses TRBV12-3 or TRBV12-4 and TRBJ1-3; D unclear. The length of the CDR3 is 13 residues. V lost 4 bases and J lost 3, with 7 bases in between. Here the CDR3 DNA reads TGTGCCAGCAGTTGGGTTGTTGGAAACACCATATATTTT. This sequence encodes CASSWVVGNTIYF.

This clonotype occurred many times. The chain joins TRBV30 to TRBJ2-3; D is perhaps TRBD1 or TRBD2 (5 bases each). Germline loops: CDR1 GTSNPN, CDR2 SVGIG (reference sequence). Trimming pared 8 bases from V and 2 bases from J, leaving 14 bases between. This CDR3 region has 13 residues. Here the CDR3 reads CARGAANTDTQYF. In DNA form, the CDR3 reads TGTGCCCGAGGGGCGGCGAACACAGATACGCAGTATTTT.

This sequence joins TRBV18 and TRBJ1-5; weak D call: TRBD1 (6 bases). V was trimmed by 4 bases and J by 1 base, leaving 11 bases between them. The germline gives CDR1 KGHSH, CDR2 LQKENI. This CDR3 contains 15 residues. The CDR3 DNA sequence: TGTGCCAGCTCACAGGACAGTGGGAGCAATCAGCCCCAGCATTTT. This encodes CASSQDSGSNQPQHF.

This clonotype was seen at least ten times. V usage is TRBV20-1 and J usage is TRBJ2-3; 9 bases agree with TRBD1. The CDR3 contains 13 residues. Germline V CDR1 and CDR2: DFQATT, SNEGSKA (reference sequence). V lost 3 bases and J lost 4; bases outside the gene matches: 2. CDR3: CSARTGGSDTQYF. CDR3 nucleotide sequence: TGCAGTGCTAGGACAGGGGGTTCAGATACGCAGTATTTT.

This clonotype was observed at least ten times. V is TRBV12-5 and J is TRBJ2-1; 15 positions match TRBD2. CDR3 length: 16 residues. Germline lookup yields CDR1 LGHNT and CDR2 FRNRAP. V lost 6 bases to trimming and J lost 6 bases; unmatched junction nucleotides: 6. CDR3 region: CASGQTGLAGGNEQFF. CDR3 coding DNA: TGTGCTAGTGGACAAACGGGACTAGCGGGAGGCAATGAGCAGTTCTTC.

This clonotype came up many times. The chain uses TRBV7-2 and TRBJ2-7, with 7 nucleotides matching TRBD1. This CDR3 comprises 15 residues. V shed 3 bases and J 0 bases; nucleotides not matched to a gene: 5. The germline V gene encodes CDR1 SGHTA and CDR2 FQGNSA. Written as DNA, the CDR3 is TGTGCCAGCAGCTTTCCCGGGACAGACTCCTACGAGCAGTACTTC. It codes for CASSFPGTDSYEQYF.

The table lists this clonotype with many counts. The chain carries TRBV6-1 and TRBJ2-3; 13 bases align to TRBD2. J gave up 6 bases and V 6 bases, and 6 bases lay outside the gene matches. The CDR3 is 15 residues long. The V gene's germline CDR1 is MNHNS and CDR2 SASEGT. As DNA, the CDR3 is TGTGCCAGCAGCGGGGGACTAGCGGGATCGGATACGCAGTATTTT. Translation gives CASSGGLAGSDTQYF.

The chain employs TRBV6-1 and TRBJ1-4; TRBD1 might be the D (5 bases). Trimming took 3 bases from V and 11 from J, leaving 10 bases between them. This CDR3 contains 12 residues. CDR1 and CDR2 (germline): MNHNS, SASEGT. This chain's CDR3 is CASSDRGRKLFF. CDR3 sequence (DNA): TGTGCCAGCAGTGATAGGGGAAGGAAACTGTTTTTT.

This clonotype came up once. The V gene is TRBV7-6, the J gene TRBJ1-6; D is unclear. The CDR3 consists of 15 residues. V gave up 1 base and J gave up 6 bases, with 10 bases separating them. Germline V gene lookup returns CDR1 SGHVS and CDR2 FNYEAQ. This chain's CDR3 is CASSLVGRLNSPLHF. CDR3 nucleotide sequence: TGTGCCAGCAGCTTAGTAGGACGGCTTAATTCACCCCTCCACTTT.

This clonotype was counted a few times. The chain uses TRBV6-1 and TRBJ1-5; TRBD1 matches at 7 bases. Germline V lookup: CDR1 MNHNS, CDR2 SASEGT. The CDR3 is made up of 13 amino acids. Losses at the gene ends were 6 bases for V and 5 bases for J; bases not matched to a gene: 4. CDR3 bases: TGTGCCAGCAGGCGACAGGGAGATCAGCCCCAGCATTTT. Residues: CASRRQGDQPQHF.

This clonotype was counted at least ten times. The chain has TRBV3-1 and TRBJ1-2; D might be TRBD1 (6 bases). The CDR3 has 16 residues. The germline V and J ends were trimmed by 5 bases and 3 bases, with 19 bases remaining between them. The germline gives CDR1 LGHDT, CDR2 YNNKEL (reference sequence). The CDR3 bases are TGTGCCAGCAGCGCAGCGGACAACAGGGCTGACTATGGCTACACCTTC. This encodes CASSAADNRADYGYTF.

This clonotype was counted between two and nine times. V is TRBV12-3 or TRBV12-4 and J is TRBJ1-4; D not certain. Trimming cost V 2 bases and J 7 bases, with 11 bases left between them. There are 14 residues in the CDR3. In nucleotides, the CDR3 is TGTGCCAGCAGTTTAAAAGGGATGGGTGAAAAACTGTTTTTT. The encoded protein is CASSLKGMGEKLFF.

This clonotype has more than one count but fewer than ten. This rearrangement joins TRBV19 to TRBJ2-5, with TRBD1 identical over 7 bases. CDR1 is LNHDA, CDR2 SQIVND, per germline (reference sequence). The CDR3 totals 14 residues. The V segment lost 7 bases and the J segment 2 bases; nucleotides outside the gene matches: 7. The CDR3 coding sequence is TGTGCCAGTAAGTGGACAGGTGGACAAGAGACCCAGTACTTC. Its protein product is CASKWTGGQETQYF.

Ten or more counts support this clonotype. The chain joins TRBV6-5 to TRBJ1-1; D is uncertain. The germline gives CDR1 MNHEY, CDR2 SVGAGI. The V and J ends lost 2 bases and 3 bases respectively, with 13 bases between them. The CDR3 spans 15 residues. The CDR3 DNA sequence: TGTGCCAGCAGTTACGATGCAGGTTTGGACACTGAAGCTTTCTTT. It encodes CASSYDAGLDTEAFF.

This clonotype was seen many times. The CDR3 here is CASTPPDYEQYF. DNA for the CDR3: TGTGCCAGCACGCCACCCGACTACGAGCAGTACTTC. V usage is TRBV2 and J usage is TRBJ2-7, with D unclear. The CDR3 is 12 residues long. Germline V lookup: CDR1 SNHLY, CDR2 FYNNEI. V lost 7 bases and J lost 3, with 10 bases in between.

This clonotype showed up many times. The chain recombines TRBV29-1 with TRBJ2-7; D is possibly TRBD1 (6 bases). Germline V gene sequence: CDR1 SQVTM, CDR2 ANQGSEA. V was pared by 7 bases and J by 0 bases, with 16 bases between. The CDR3 covers 14 residues. As DNA, the CDR3 is TGCAGCGCAAAGTTACAGGGTAACTCCTACGAGCAGTACTTC. Protein: CSAKLQGNSYEQYF.

In this sample, this clonotype turned up many times. In DNA, the CDR3 is TGTGCCAGCAGTTTCAAGGGGCCCTACGAGCAGTACTTC. Encoded protein: CASSFKGPYEQYF. The rearrangement links TRBV28 to TRBJ2-7, with D possibly being TRBD1 (5 bases). Trimming cost V 3 bases and J 2 bases, with 8 bases left between them. The germline CDR1 and CDR2 sequences are MDHEN and SYDVKM. The CDR3 is 13 amino acids. Filled out from reference TRBV28 and TRBJ2-7, the complete variable domain reads DVKVTQSSRYLVKRTGEKVFLECVQDMDHENMFWYRQDPGLGLRLIYFSYDVKMKEKGDIPEGYSVSREKKERFSLILESASTNQTSMYLCASSFKGPYEQYFGPGTRLTVT.